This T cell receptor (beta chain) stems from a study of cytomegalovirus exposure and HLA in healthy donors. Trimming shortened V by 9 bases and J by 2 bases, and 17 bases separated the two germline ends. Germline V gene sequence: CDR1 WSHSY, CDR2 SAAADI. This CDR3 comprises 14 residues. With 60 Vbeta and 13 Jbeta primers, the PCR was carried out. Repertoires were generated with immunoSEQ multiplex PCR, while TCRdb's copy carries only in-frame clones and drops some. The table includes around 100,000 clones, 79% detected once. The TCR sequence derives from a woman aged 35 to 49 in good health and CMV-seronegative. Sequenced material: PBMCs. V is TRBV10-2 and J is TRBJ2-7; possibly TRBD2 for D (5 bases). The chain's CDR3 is CASARGTSTYEQYF. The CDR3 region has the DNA TGCGCCAGTGCCCGGGGAACATCCACCTACGAGCAGTACTTC.